The next 8 T cell receptor beta chains were all read from a single sample in a study of CD8 T cells in Susac syndrome (dated by TCRdb to the late 2010s). To prepare the library, the immunoSEQ multiplex PCR assay was applied. RNA was extracted with the RNeasy kit and about 0.5 to 1 ug was reverse transcribed using random hexamers. TCRdb trimmed public reads at Q25 via fastp, called clones via MiXCR and kept in-frame beta chains. Rows with a matching CDR3 protein are joined into one entry that keeps the most common DNA and genes. The sample data list over 120,000 distinct CDR3 sequences, and more than 85% of these were observed just once. The ten most abundant clones make up about 0.14% of the sample. Material: CD4+ T cells from PBMCs. The receptors derive from a human donor with Susac syndrome.

The genes are TRBV30 and TRBJ2-2; 13 nucleotides align to TRBD2. The CDR3 covers 17 residues. Trimming cost V 6 bases and J 8 bases; bases outside gene matches: 15. Germline V lookup: CDR1 GTSNPN, CDR2 SVGIG (reference sequence). The CDR3 bases are TGTGCCTGTTTACCGGGACTAGCGGGGAGGGGTATGGGGGAGCTGTTTTTT. It specifies CACLPGLAGRGMGELFF. The full variable domain, rest sourced from reference TRBV30 and TRBJ2-2, is SQTIHQWPATLVQPVGSPLSLECTVEGTSNPNLYWYRQAAGRGLQLLFYSVGIGQISSEVPQNLSASRPQDRQFILSSKKLLLSDSGFYLCACLPGLAGRGMGELFFGEGSRLTVL.

The chain employs TRBV6-5 and TRBJ2-7; D gene ambiguous. The CDR3 sequence is 14 residues long. Germline V gives CDR1 MNHEY, CDR2 SVGAGI. V gave up 8 bases and J gave up 4 bases, with 18 bases separating them. The CDR3 sequence: CASQNVGGVYEQYF. In nucleotides, the CDR3 is TGTGCCAGCCAGAACGTGGGTGGGGTGTACGAGCAGTACTTC.

The chain is built from TRBV6-6 and TRBJ2-7, with TRBD2 matching over 9 bases. V lost 0 bases to trimming and J lost 2 bases; unmatched junction nucleotides: 5. This CDR3 spans 16 amino acids. Germline-derived CDR1 and CDR2 are MNHNY and SVGAGI (reference sequence). Written as DNA, the CDR3 is TGTGCCAGCAGTTACTCTCCTAGCGGGATTCCCTACGAGCAGTACTTC. Amino acids: CASSYSPSGIPYEQYF.

The chain employs TRBV2 and TRBJ2-3; TRBD2 matches at 10 bases. V shed 6 bases, J shed 5 bases, and the junction held 8 bases outside the gene matches. Per the germline V gene, CDR1 is SNHLY and CDR2 is FYNNEI. This CDR3 region has 15 residues. The CDR3 is CASSAGLAGVDTQYF. The CDR3 nucleotides read TGTGCCAGCAGCGCGGGGCTAGCGGGGGTAGATACGCAGTATTTT.

The J gene is TRBJ1-5, the V gene TRBV3-1; 9 bases agree with TRBD1. The CDR3 is made up of 15 amino acids. Trimming cost V 1 base and J 6 bases; bases outside gene matches: 4. Per germline, CDR1 LGHDT and CDR2 YNNKEL (reference sequence). CDR3 residues: CASSQGTGDRQPQHF. The CDR3 DNA sequence: TGTGCCAGCAGCCAAGGGACAGGGGATCGTCAGCCCCAGCATTTT.

This chain connects TRBV23-1 to TRBJ2-3; D call uncertain. TRBV23-1 is marked as an open reading frame, function uncertain. The length of the CDR3 is 14 residues. The V gene lost 2 bases and the J gene lost 4 bases, with 10 bases spanning the gap. CDR3 sequence reads: CASSQGPNADTQYF. The DNA of the CDR3 is TGCGCCAGCAGTCAAGGACCCAACGCAGATACGCAGTATTTT.

The chain recombines TRBV29-1 with TRBJ2-7; D perhaps matches TRBD2 (5 bases). In germline, CDR1 is SQVTM, CDR2 ANQGSEA. V was shortened by 4 bases and J by 2 bases, with 27 bases between the two germline ends. The CDR3 sequence is 18 residues long. This chain's CDR3 is CSVGFVGGRERSTYEQYF. The CDR3 DNA follows: TGCAGCGTTGGCTTTGTAGGAGGTAGGGAGCGGAGTACCTACGAGCAGTACTTC.

The V call is TRBV7-2, the J call TRBJ1-2, with D possibly being TRBD1 (5 bases). The CDR3 extends over 13 amino acids. Trimming shortened V by 7 bases and J by 8 bases, and 17 bases separated the two germline ends. Germline-derived CDR1 and CDR2 are SGHTA and FQGNSA. CDR3 protein: CASNLGTFGGYTF. CDR3 coding DNA: TGTGCCAGCAACCTAGGGACTTTCGGGGGCTACACCTTC.